The rows below give T cell receptor beta chains drawn from one sample of a study of control samples from healthy donors and cancer patients. The repertoire was sequenced with immunoSEQ multiplex PCR; TCRdb's copy has only in-frame clones and lacks some. The sample has 150,000 to 180,000 clones, over 85% seen once; the top ten hold around 6.2%. Sample: blood. These receptors were obtained from a man in his forties or fifties in good health. Both conserved end residues are part of each CDR3. A D gene is named only where the DNA matches it firmly. Expanded clones get a size class; other rows say once, few or many, or leave the size out.

cdr3_nt: TGTGCCAGCGGAGGTGGCTACACCTTC
cdr3_aa: CASGGGYTF
d_call: -
j_call: TRBJ1-2
clone_size: once
v_call: TRBV6-4

cdr3_nt: TGTGCCAGCAGCTTATTCATTAGTGGCTACACCTTC
cdr3_aa: CASSLFISGYTF
d_call: -
j_call: TRBJ1-2
clone_size: -
v_call: TRBV7-9

cdr3_nt: TGTGCCAGCAGTCTTGCGCAGGGAGTTCCGTATGGCTACACCTTC
cdr3_aa: CASSLAQGVPYGYTF
d_call: -
j_call: TRBJ1-2
clone_size: -
v_call: TRBV6-2/TRBV6-3

cdr3_nt: TGTGCCAGCAGCCCGGAGGGTCGTGGCTACACCTTC
cdr3_aa: CASSPEGRGYTF
d_call: -
j_call: TRBJ1-2
clone_size: once
v_call: TRBV28

cdr3_nt: TGTGCCAGCAGTGAAGCCGGGGGTACCTACGAGCAGTACTTC
cdr3_aa: CASSEAGGTYEQYF
d_call: -
j_call: TRBJ2-7
clone_size: -
v_call: TRBV6-1

cdr3_nt: TGTGCCAGCAGCCCCGGGCCCGCCGCCCAGGAAAAACTGTTTTTT
cdr3_aa: CASSPGPAAQEKLFF
d_call: -
j_call: TRBJ1-4
clone_size: -
v_call: TRBV9

cdr3_nt: TGTGCCAGCAGTTCCCTCGGGACAGGGGTTGGAAACACCATATATTTT
cdr3_aa: CASSSLGTGVGNTIYF
d_call: TRBD1
j_call: TRBJ1-3
clone_size: -
v_call: TRBV27

cdr3_nt: TGTGCCAGCAGCTTAGTGTTAGACACTGAAGCTTTCTTT
cdr3_aa: CASSLVLDTEAFF
d_call: -
j_call: TRBJ1-1
clone_size: -
v_call: TRBV5-5

cdr3_nt: TGTGCCAGCTCACCAATCCGGGGGGGTTACAATGAGCAGTTCTTC
cdr3_aa: CASSPIRGGYNEQFF
d_call: TRBD2
j_call: TRBJ2-1
clone_size: once
v_call: TRBV18

cdr3_nt: TGTGCCAGCAGCTTAGACGGCTACAGCGATACGCAGTATTTT
cdr3_aa: CASSLDGYSDTQYF
d_call: -
j_call: TRBJ2-3
clone_size: -
v_call: TRBV7-9

cdr3_nt: TGTGCCAGCTCACTCGACGCAGGGCGGTTGGGGAACACTGAAGCTTTCTTT
cdr3_aa: CASSLDAGRLGNTEAFF
d_call: -
j_call: TRBJ1-1
clone_size: -
v_call: TRBV18

cdr3_nt: TGTGCCAGCAGTTACTCGCAACAGGACTCTGGAAACACCATATATTTT
cdr3_aa: CASSYSQQDSGNTIYF
d_call: -
j_call: TRBJ1-3
clone_size: -
v_call: TRBV6-5

cdr3_nt: TGCGCCAGCACTACGACAGAATATAGCAATCAGCCCCAGCATTTT
cdr3_aa: CASTTTEYSNQPQHF
d_call: -
j_call: TRBJ1-5
clone_size: -
v_call: TRBV10-1

cdr3_nt: TGTGCCAGAAGCCCGCCCACGGACCCAGAGGAACTGTTTTTT
cdr3_aa: CARSPPTDPEELFF
d_call: -
j_call: TRBJ1-4
clone_size: -
v_call: TRBV5-3

cdr3_nt: TGCGCCAGCAGCCAGTCCGGGACAGGGGCTAACTATGGCTACACCTTC
cdr3_aa: CASSQSGTGANYGYTF
d_call: TRBD1
j_call: TRBJ1-2
clone_size: -
v_call: TRBV4-1

cdr3_nt: TGTGCCAGCTCACCGGCCGCTGGGGGGAACACTGAAGCTTTCTTT
cdr3_aa: CASSPAAGGNTEAFF
d_call: -
j_call: TRBJ1-1
clone_size: -
v_call: TRBV18

cdr3_nt: TGTGCCAGCAGCCATGACAGCATTGATGGCTACACCTTC
cdr3_aa: CASSHDSIDGYTF
d_call: -
j_call: TRBJ1-2
clone_size: -
v_call: TRBV4-2

cdr3_nt: TGCGCCAGCAGCCAAGATGGGCGAACCGACAGGGGGGAATTGGAGCTGTTTTTT
cdr3_aa: CASSQDGRTDRGELELFF
d_call: TRBD1
j_call: TRBJ2-2
clone_size: -
v_call: TRBV4-1

cdr3_nt: TGTGCCAGCTCACAAGAGGGACAGGTCGTATCACCCCTCCACTTT
cdr3_aa: CASSQEGQVVSPLHF
d_call: TRBD1
j_call: TRBJ1-6
clone_size: -
v_call: TRBV18

cdr3_nt: TGTGCCAGCAGCTTAGCGGTTGGGCAGGTCGGGGAGCTGTTTTTT
cdr3_aa: CASSLAVGQVGELFF
d_call: -
j_call: TRBJ2-2
clone_size: -
v_call: TRBV7-2

cdr3_nt: TGTGCCAGCAGTTCCGCGGGGGTTTGGACTGAAGCTTTCTTT
cdr3_aa: CASSSAGVWTEAFF
d_call: -
j_call: TRBJ1-1
clone_size: -
v_call: TRBV28

cdr3_nt: TGTGCCAGCAGCTTTGACAGACCCAATTCACCCCTCCACTTT
cdr3_aa: CASSFDRPNSPLHF
d_call: -
j_call: TRBJ1-6
clone_size: -
v_call: TRBV7-6

cdr3_nt: TGTGCCAGCTCATTCGGACAGGGCCTCAACACTGAAGCTTTCTTT
cdr3_aa: CASSFGQGLNTEAFF
d_call: TRBD1
j_call: TRBJ1-1
clone_size: -
v_call: TRBV18

cdr3_nt: TGTGCCAGCACCAACACAGGGATCGGATCCCTTAATTCACCCCTCCACTTT
cdr3_aa: CASTNTGIGSLNSPLHF
d_call: -
j_call: TRBJ1-6
clone_size: -
v_call: TRBV28

cdr3_nt: TGTGCTAGTGGCCTCTATGGACAGGCACAAGAGACCCAGTACTTC
cdr3_aa: CASGLYGQAQETQYF
d_call: TRBD1
j_call: TRBJ2-5
clone_size: -
v_call: TRBV12-5

cdr3_nt: TGTGCCAGCAGCGAAGTAATCTCTGGAAACACCATATATTTT
cdr3_aa: CASSEVISGNTIYF
d_call: -
j_call: TRBJ1-3
clone_size: -
v_call: TRBV2

cdr3_nt: TGTGCCACCTCCGGTGGCGACACTGAAGCTTTCTTT
cdr3_aa: CATSGGDTEAFF
d_call: -
j_call: TRBJ1-1
clone_size: -
v_call: TRBV18

cdr3_nt: TGTGCCAGCAGCTCGACCGGGACAGGCCACGAGCAGTACTTC
cdr3_aa: CASSSTGTGHEQYF
d_call: TRBD1
j_call: TRBJ2-7
clone_size: -
v_call: TRBV5-4

cdr3_nt: TGTGCCAGCAGGCGCACAACAGGGGATTGGAACACCGGGGAGCTGTTTTTT
cdr3_aa: CASRRTTGDWNTGELFF
d_call: TRBD1
j_call: TRBJ2-2
clone_size: -
v_call: TRBV7-9

cdr3_nt: TGTGCCAGCAGCCAGAACACAGGGGGAGAGACCCAGTACTTC
cdr3_aa: CASSQNTGGETQYF
d_call: TRBD1
j_call: TRBJ2-5
clone_size: -
v_call: TRBV6-5

cdr3_nt: TGTGCCAGCAGTTACCGGGACAGGGACTACGAGCAGTACTTC
cdr3_aa: CASSYRDRDYEQYF
d_call: TRBD1
j_call: TRBJ2-7
clone_size: -
v_call: TRBV6-5

cdr3_nt: TGTGCCAGCAGCCAGGCCCCCCCCCTTGAAGCTTTCTTT
cdr3_aa: CASSQAPPLEAFF
d_call: -
j_call: TRBJ1-1
clone_size: -
v_call: TRBV11-2

cdr3_nt: TGTGCCCCCCCACGGGGGGCTCTCTTGGAGCACAAAAGTCCAGCAACTAATGAAAAACTGTTTTTT
cdr3_aa: CAPPRGALLEHKSPATNEKLFF
d_call: -
j_call: TRBJ1-4
clone_size: -
v_call: TRBV6-8

cdr3_nt: TGTGCCAGCAGCTTAGTTCCTGGGTATGGAACTGAAGCTTTCTTT
cdr3_aa: CASSLVPGYGTEAFF
d_call: -
j_call: TRBJ1-1
clone_size: -
v_call: TRBV11-2

cdr3_nt: TGCAGCCAGCAGGGGGCGCGGAATGAGCAGTTCTTC
cdr3_aa: CSQQGARNEQFF
d_call: TRBD1
j_call: TRBJ2-1
clone_size: -
v_call: TRBV29-1

cdr3_nt: TGTGCCAGCAGTCCTAACGCGGGTACCGGGGAGCTGTTTTTT
cdr3_aa: CASSPNAGTGELFF
d_call: -
j_call: TRBJ2-2
clone_size: -
v_call: TRBV7-2

cdr3_nt: TGTGCCAGCAGCGACAGGGGCGGTTCACCCCTCCACTTT
cdr3_aa: CASSDRGGSPLHF
d_call: TRBD1
j_call: TRBJ1-6
clone_size: -
v_call: TRBV6-5

cdr3_nt: TGTGCCTGGAGTCGCGACAGGGTTGGGAGCACTGAAGCTTTCTTT
cdr3_aa: CAWSRDRVGSTEAFF
d_call: TRBD1
j_call: TRBJ1-1
clone_size: -
v_call: TRBV30

cdr3_nt: TGTGCCAGCAGTGAAGTGGGGTACTTCGAGCAGTACTTC
cdr3_aa: CASSEVGYFEQYF
d_call: -
j_call: TRBJ2-7
clone_size: -
v_call: TRBV2

cdr3_nt: TGTGCCAGCGGAAGGCGGGAGAACACTGAAGCTTTCTTT
cdr3_aa: CASGRRENTEAFF
d_call: -
j_call: TRBJ1-1
clone_size: once
v_call: TRBV2

cdr3_nt: TGTGCCAGCTCACCCACTAGCATCGAGCAGTACTTC
cdr3_aa: CASSPTSIEQYF
d_call: -
j_call: TRBJ2-7
clone_size: -
v_call: TRBV18

cdr3_nt: TGTGCCAGCAGCTTGGGGCAAGGGGACTATGGCTACACCTTC
cdr3_aa: CASSLGQGDYGYTF
d_call: -
j_call: TRBJ1-2
clone_size: -
v_call: TRBV11-2

cdr3_nt: TGTGCCTGGAACTATGAGGGGAACAATTCACCCCTCCACTTT
cdr3_aa: CAWNYEGNNSPLHF
d_call: -
j_call: TRBJ1-6
clone_size: -
v_call: TRBV30

cdr3_nt: TGTGCCAGCAGTTACAACCTAGGGACAGGGGGGTTTGGCTACACCTTC
cdr3_aa: CASSYNLGTGGFGYTF
d_call: TRBD1
j_call: TRBJ1-2
clone_size: once
v_call: TRBV6-6

cdr3_nt: TGTGCCAGCAGCCTGAAAGGTACGCAGTATTTT
cdr3_aa: CASSLKGTQYF
d_call: -
j_call: TRBJ2-3
clone_size: -
v_call: TRBV11-1

cdr3_nt: TGCGCCAGCAGCTTGGGACAGGGGAGAGGGGAAAAACTGTTTTTT
cdr3_aa: CASSLGQGRGEKLFF
d_call: TRBD1
j_call: TRBJ1-4
clone_size: -
v_call: TRBV5-1

cdr3_nt: TGCGCCAGCAGCTTCCGGGACAGAGGCACAGATACGCAGTATTTT
cdr3_aa: CASSFRDRGTDTQYF
d_call: TRBD1
j_call: TRBJ2-3
clone_size: -
v_call: TRBV4-3

cdr3_nt: TGCAGCGTTTCTTCGCAGGGCGCCACTGAAGCTTTCTTT
cdr3_aa: CSVSSQGATEAFF
d_call: -
j_call: TRBJ1-1
clone_size: -
v_call: TRBV29-1

cdr3_nt: TGTGCCAGTAGTGCCTCAGGCAGGGGGATGAACACTGAAGCTTTCTTT
cdr3_aa: CASSASGRGMNTEAFF
d_call: TRBD1
j_call: TRBJ1-1
clone_size: -
v_call: TRBV19

cdr3_nt: TGCGCCAGCAGCTTCGGCACGTTGGCGGGGAGCACAGATACGCAGTATTTT
cdr3_aa: CASSFGTLAGSTDTQYF
d_call: -
j_call: TRBJ2-3
clone_size: once
v_call: TRBV5-1

cdr3_nt: TGTGCCAGCTGCCCAACCACCCCAGGTCGCAACGAGCAGTACTTC
cdr3_aa: CASCPTTPGRNEQYF
d_call: -
j_call: TRBJ2-7
clone_size: -
v_call: TRBV28

cdr3_nt: TGCGCCAGCAGCCAAGATCAACACGGGGATTTGGGCACCGGGGAGCTGTTTTTT
cdr3_aa: CASSQDQHGDLGTGELFF
d_call: -
j_call: TRBJ2-2
clone_size: -
v_call: TRBV4-1

cdr3_nt: TGTGCCAGCAGCCCGGGACAGCCCTTTAACTATGGCTACACCTTC
cdr3_aa: CASSPGQPFNYGYTF
d_call: TRBD1
j_call: TRBJ1-2
clone_size: -
v_call: TRBV7-2

cdr3_nt: TGTGCCAGCAGCCGCTCGACTAGCACAGATACGCAGTATTTT
cdr3_aa: CASSRSTSTDTQYF
d_call: -
j_call: TRBJ2-3
clone_size: -
v_call: TRBV7-9

cdr3_nt: TGTGCCAGTAGTATAGGATACGAGGGGAGGAGCAATCAGCCCCAGCATTTT
cdr3_aa: CASSIGYEGRSNQPQHF
d_call: -
j_call: TRBJ1-5
clone_size: -
v_call: TRBV19